Presented here are 31 T cell receptor beta chains from one specimen sequenced in a study of blood T cell repertoires in COVID-19. Measured with immunoSEQ multiplex PCR; TCRdb has only the in-frame clones, and not every one. In the table there are approximately 220,000 clones, 85% to 90% of which are singletons. Sequenced sample: PBMCs or T cells enriched from blood (not recorded which). The receptors derive from a woman younger than 30 in a cohort exposed to, infected with or recovered from COVID-19 (not recorded which).

This chain connects TRBV11-2 to TRBJ1-2; 7 bases line up with TRBD1. Trimming at V came to 4 bases and at J to 9 bases, leaving 5 bases not matched to a gene. CDR1 and CDR2 from the germline V gene are SGHAT and FQNNGV. The CDR3 loop spans 12 amino acids. The CDR3 DNA reads as TGTGCCAGCAGCTCCGGGACAGTGCGCTACACCTTC. Its translation is CASSSGTVRYTF.

This chain uses TRBV5-1 with TRBJ2-7, with 11 positions matching TRBD2. This CDR3 has 19 residues. The V segment lost 4 bases and the J segment 2 bases; nucleotides outside the gene matches: 17. The germline V gene encodes CDR1 SGHRS and CDR2 YFSETQ. The chain's CDR3 is CASSGTGTSGVSNAYEQYF. The CDR3 bases are TGCGCCAGCAGCGGCACCGGGACTAGCGGCGTTTCGAACGCCTACGAGCAGTACTTC. Combining the CDR3 with reference TRBV5-1 and TRBJ2-7 gives the whole variable domain KAGVTQTPRYLIKTRGQQVTLSCSPISGHRSVSWYQQTPGQGLQFLFEYFSETQRNKGNFPGRFSGRQFSNSRSEMNVSTLELGDSALYLCASSGTGTSGVSNAYEQYFGPGTRLTVT.

The chain has TRBV21-1 and TRBJ2-5; the table's D call of TRBD1 was not tested on the DNA. TRBV21-1 is marked as a pseudogene. The CDR3 runs to 14 residues. The CDR3 reads CASSKGADQETQYF. CDR3 nucleotides: TGTGCCAGCAGCAAAGGGGCCGATCAAGAGACCCAGTACTTC.

V gene TRBV3-1 (or the pseudogene TRBV3-2) combines with J gene TRBJ2-7, with D unclear. The CDR3 is made up of 11 amino acids. V gave up 3 bases and J gave up 5 bases, with 5 bases separating them. The germline gives CDR1 LGHDT, CDR2 YNNKEL (reference sequence). The CDR3 DNA reads as TGTGCCAGCAGCCAGAAGCACGAGCAGTACTTC. Translating it yields CASSQKHEQYF.

This clone was found once. The chain links TRBV11-2 to TRBJ2-7, with 7 nucleotides matching TRBD2. The CDR3 sequence is 13 residues long. After removal of 5 bases from V and 3 bases from J, the junction contained 4 bases not matched to a gene. CDR1 SGHAT and CDR2 FQNNGV come from the germline V gene. The CDR3 coding sequence is TGTGCCAGCAGCCCCCAGCGGGACTACGAGCAGTACTTC. Translating gives CASSPQRDYEQYF.

The chain links TRBV9 to TRBJ2-3; D is unresolved. Germline V gives CDR1 SGDLS, CDR2 YYNGEE. V shed 0 bases and J shed 3 bases, with 8 bases lying between them. The CDR3 sequence is 14 residues long. The CDR3 sequence: CASSVARFTDTQYF. CDR3 DNA: TGTGCCAGCAGCGTAGCTAGGTTTACAGATACGCAGTATTTT. Together with reference TRBV9 and TRBJ2-3, the CDR3 gives the full variable domain: DSGVTQTPKHLITATGQRVTLRCSPRSGDLSVYWYQQSLDQGLQFLIQYYNGEERAKGNILERFSAQQFPDLHSELNLSSLELGDSALYFCASSVARFTDTQYFGPGTRLTVL.

The chain couples TRBV2 to TRBJ2-7, with 11 bases that match TRBD1. Trimming removed 6 bases from V and 2 bases from J; junction bases left unmatched: 0. The CDR3 spans 13 residues. Per the germline V gene, CDR1 is SNHLY and CDR2 is FYNNEI. The DNA of the CDR3 is TGTGCCAGCAGGGGACAGGGGGCCTACGAGCAGTACTTC. It specifies CASRGQGAYEQYF. The entire variable domain, with the rest obtained from reference TRBV2 and TRBJ2-7, is as follows: EPEVTQTPSHQVTQMGQEVILRCVPISNHLYFYWYRQILGQKVEFLVSFYNNEISEKSEIFDDQFSVERPDGSNFTLKIRSTKLEDSAMYFCASRGQGAYEQYFGPGTRLTVT.

This clone has a single count. This sequence joins TRBV9 and TRBJ2-3; D might be TRBD2 (6 bases). The CDR3 has 15 amino acids. Trimming took 3 bases from V and 3 from J, leaving 14 bases between them. The germline CDR1 and CDR2 sequences are SGDLS and YYNGEE. CDR3: CASSGDSGRTDTQYF. CDR3 sequence (DNA): TGTGCCAGCAGCGGGGACTCAGGAAGAACAGATACGCAGTATTTT.

The chain uses TRBV12-2 and TRBJ1-4; the table's D call TRBD1 went unverified against the DNA. TRBV12-2 has pseudogene status. The CDR3 has 15 residues. The CDR3 reads CASRPGGGSGEKLFF. CDR3 nucleotide sequence: TGTGCAAGTCGCCCAGGTGGGGGCAGTGGTGAAAAACTGTTTTTT.

The rearrangement joins TRBV29-1 to TRBJ2-7; 11 bases align to TRBD2. Germline V gene lookup returns CDR1 SQVTM and CDR2 ANQGSEA. This CDR3 has 15 amino acids. The V and J ends lost 4 bases and 4 bases, in that order; junction bases with no gene match: 9. The CDR3 region has the DNA TGCAGCGTTGGACCTACTAGCGGGAGCGGTTACGAGCAGTACTTC. Translated: CSVGPTSGSGYEQYF.

The genes are TRBV7-3 and TRBJ2-3, with TRBD2 matching 13 bases. Unmatched junction bases numbered 4, after V lost 5 bases and J lost 2 bases. The germline V gene encodes CDR1 SGHTA and CDR2 FQGTGA. The CDR3 runs to 16 residues. The CDR3 loop reads CASSPTSGGATDTQYF. CDR3 nucleotides: TGTGCCAGCAGCCCAACTAGCGGGGGGGCCACAGATACGCAGTATTTT.

The genes are TRBV28 and TRBJ1-2; 11 positions match TRBD1. The germline V gene encodes CDR1 MDHEN and CDR2 SYDVKM. This CDR3 has 15 residues. Trimming removed 6 bases from V and 8 bases from J; junction bases left unmatched: 11. The CDR3 loop reads CASSITGQGDRGYTF. CDR3 DNA: TGTGCCAGCAGCATAACGGGACAGGGGGATCGCGGCTACACCTTC.

V is TRBV5-4 and J is TRBJ2-5; TRBD2 matches 8 bases. The trim removed 4 bases at V and 3 bases at J, leaving 2 bases unmatched. The CDR3 has 13 amino acids. CDR1 is SGHNT and CDR2 is YYREEE in the germline V gene (reference sequence). In DNA, the CDR3 is TGTGCCAGCAGCCACGGGGGGGAAGAGACCCAGTACTTC. This sequence encodes CASSHGGEETQYF.

This sequence joins TRBV14 and TRBJ1-2; 7 bases are a match to TRBD1. V was clipped by 8 bases and J by 1 base; unmatched bases: 7. CDR1 SGHDN and CDR2 FVKESK come from the germline V gene. This CDR3 has 14 amino acids. The DNA of the CDR3 is TGTGCCAGCGACCCGGGACAGATTAACTATGGCTACACCTTC. Amino acids: CASDPGQINYGYTF.

The chain employs TRBV9 and TRBJ2-7; a possible D gene is TRBD2 (5 bases). The ends were cut back, 4 bases at V and 4 bases at J, with 12 bases in the middle. Germline loops: CDR1 SGDLS, CDR2 YYNGEE. The CDR3 length is 13 residues. The CDR3 loop is CASSPRADYEQYF. The CDR3, as DNA: TGTGCCAGCAGCCCGAGGGCGGATTACGAGCAGTACTTC.

This clone was detected many times. The chain has TRBV18 and TRBJ2-7; possibly TRBD1 for D (5 bases). CDR3 length equals 12 residues. CDR1 is KGHSH and CDR2 is LQKENI in the germline V gene. Trimming pared 2 bases from V and 3 bases from J, leaving 5 bases between. The CDR3 nucleotides read TGTGCCAGCTCACCAGACAGCTACGAGCAGTACTTC. It encodes CASSPDSYEQYF.

V usage is TRBV7-9 and J usage is TRBJ1-3; unclear D gene. Trimming pared 2 bases from V and 3 bases from J, leaving 5 bases between. This CDR3 has 13 amino acids. Germline CDR1 reads SEHNR; CDR2 reads FQNEAQ (reference sequence). The CDR3 region is CASSLSLGNTIYF. Written as DNA, the CDR3 is TGTGCCAGCAGCTTATCACTTGGAAACACCATATATTTT.

The chain couples TRBV27 to TRBJ2-3, with 7 bases aligning to TRBD2. The CDR3 is made up of 17 amino acids. CDR1 and CDR2 from the germline V gene are MNHEY and SMNVEV (reference sequence). J gave up 2 bases and V 3 bases, and 11 bases lay outside the gene matches. The CDR3 region is CASSLLQAGFLTDTQYF. The CDR3 DNA is TGTGCCAGCAGTTTGCTGCAAGCGGGGTTTCTCACAGATACGCAGTATTTT.

V is TRBV19 and J is TRBJ1-5, with D hard to call. The length of the CDR3 is 14 residues. Germline CDR1 is LNHDA and CDR2 is SQIVND (reference sequence). V lost 5 bases and J lost 7, with 15 bases in between. CDR3 in amino acids: CASSLGLGRQPQHF. The DNA for the CDR3 is TGTGCCAGTAGTCTGGGTCTGGGGAGACAGCCCCAGCATTTT.

The chain is built from TRBV9 and TRBJ1-2; the match to TRBD1 covers 7 bases. Per the germline V gene, CDR1 is SGDLS and CDR2 is YYNGEE. The CDR3 contains 14 residues. V lost 4 bases and J lost 5; bases outside the gene matches: 8. The CDR3 sequence is CASSQVGTVYGYTF. In DNA, the CDR3 is TGTGCCAGCAGCCAAGTGGGGACAGTGTATGGCTACACCTTC.

CDR3 residues: CASSGRAGSQETQYF. The CDR3 DNA reads TGTGCCAGCAGTGGGAGGGCGGGGAGCCAAGAGACCCAGTACTTC. J is TRBJ2-5 and V is TRBV2; D might be TRBD2 (6 bases). The CDR3 runs 15 residues. V lost 4 bases to trimming and J lost 1 base, with 13 bases between them. Germline values: CDR1 SNHLY, CDR2 FYNNEI.

CDR3 in amino acids: CASSPYSGYTDTQYF. The CDR3 DNA follows: TGCGCCAGCAGCCCATACTCAGGGTACACAGATACGCAGTATTTT. The gene calls are TRBV5-1 and TRBJ2-3; the D gene is possibly TRBD1 (5 bases). The germline CDR1 and CDR2 sequences are SGHRS and YFSETQ. The length of the CDR3 is 15 residues. Trimming removed 4 bases from V and 2 bases from J, with 14 bases in between. Combining the CDR3 with reference TRBV5-1 and TRBJ2-3 gives the whole variable domain KAGVTQTPRYLIKTRGQQVTLSCSPISGHRSVSWYQQTPGQGLQFLFEYFSETQRNKGNFPGRFSGRQFSNSRSEMNVSTLELGDSALYLCASSPYSGYTDTQYFGPGTRLTVL.

This clone occurred once. The rearrangement uses TRBV2 and TRBJ1-5, with TRBD1 matching over 8 bases. Germline values: CDR1 SNHLY, CDR2 FYNNEI. The CDR3 is 15 amino acids. V gave up 5 bases and J gave up 4 bases; unmatched junction bases: 7. CDR3 coding DNA: TGTGCCAGCAGTCTGACAGGGGACTATAATCAGCCCCAGCATTTT. It codes for CASSLTGDYNQPQHF.

The chain links TRBV2 to TRBJ2-4, with D maybe TRBD1 (10 bases). Germline-derived CDR1 and CDR2 are SNHLY and FYNNEI. Trimming removed 6 bases from V and 8 bases from J, with 32 bases in between. CDR3 length: 19 amino acids. CDR3 loop: CASRPEGTGVSSGSDIQYF. Here the CDR3 DNA reads TGTGCCAGCAGACCCGAGGGGACAGGGGTAAGTAGCGGGAGTGACATTCAGTACTTC.

For this clone: The junction departs from germline at one end; a sequencing error may be responsible. The chain uses TRBV11-2 and TRBJ1-1; 9 bases are a match to TRBD1. From germline, CDR1 is SGHAT and CDR2 FQNNGV. CDR3 size: 12 residues. The CDR3 is CASSVDRGVSFF. CDR3 in DNA: TGTGCCAGCAGCGTAGACAGGGGGGTTAGTTTCTTT.

The rearrangement uses TRBV9 and TRBJ2-1; 9 nucleotides match TRBD2. After removal of 0 bases from V and 2 bases from J, the junction contained 9 bases not matched to a gene. This CDR3 has 18 amino acids. The germline gives CDR1 SGDLS, CDR2 YYNGEE. DNA of the CDR3: TGTGCCAGCAGCGTAGAGGCGGGCGGGAGGGCCGCCTACAATGAGCAGTTCTTC. Translating gives CASSVEAGGRAAYNEQFF.

CDR3 protein: CASSPRFSGSTDTQYF. The CDR3 bases are TGTGCCAGCAGCCCCCGCTTTAGCGGTAGCACAGATACGCAGTATTTT. This sequence joins TRBV9 and TRBJ2-3, with D possibly matching TRBD2 (6 bases). Deletions cut 4 bases from V and 0 bases from J, with 15 bases between. The V gene's germline CDR1 is SGDLS and CDR2 YYNGEE. This CDR3 has 16 amino acids.

The V gene is TRBV7-3, the J gene TRBJ2-2, with 15 nucleotides matching TRBD2. The J segment lost 8 bases and the V segment lost 2 bases, leaving 12 bases of the junction unmatched. The CDR3 consists of 19 residues. From germline, CDR1 is SGHTA and CDR2 FQGTGA. CDR3 sequence reads: CASSLWTIGTSGRSGELFF. The CDR3 bases are TGTGCCAGCAGCTTATGGACGATCGGGACTAGCGGGAGGTCGGGGGAGCTGTTTTTT. Looking up the rest from reference TRBV7-3 and TRBJ2-2 gives the full variable domain: GAGVSQTPSNKVTEKGKYVELRCDPISGHTALYWYRQSLGQGPEFLIYFQGTGAADDSGLPNDRFFAVRPEGSVSTLKIQRTERGDSAVYLCASSLWTIGTSGRSGELFFGEGSRLTVL.

The CDR3 bases are TGTGCCAGTAGTATAGCTGACAGGATGAACACTGAAGCTTTCTTT. Translation: CASSIADRMNTEAFF. The V call is TRBV19, the J call TRBJ1-1, with D maybe TRBD1 (6 bases). The CDR3 length is 15 residues. Germline V lookup: CDR1 LNHDA, CDR2 SQIVND (reference sequence). V gave up 1 base and J gave up 0 bases, with 9 bases separating them.

CDR3 coding DNA: TGTGCCAGCAGCCTTGGGAGCCTATATGGCTACACCTTC. It specifies CASSLGSLYGYTF. V and J are TRBV6-5 and TRBJ1-2; D is unclear. Trimming shortened V by 6 bases and J by 5 bases, and 13 bases separated the two germline ends. CDR1 and CDR2 (germline): MNHEY, SVGAGI. The CDR3 consists of 13 residues.

This chain joins TRBV4-2 and TRBJ1-2; 7 bases agree with TRBD1. V dropped 2 bases and J dropped 7; count of bases not matched to a gene: 13. The CDR3 length is 16 residues. CDR1 and CDR2 (germline): LGHNA, YNFKEQ. CDR3 sequence reads: CASSQKPLDRVGGYTF. CDR3 in DNA: TGTGCCAGCAGCCAAAAGCCGCTAGACAGGGTCGGTGGCTACACCTTC.